Shown below are 7 T cell receptor beta chains from a single sample sequenced in a study of CD4+ T cells in melanoma. Profiled with immunoSEQ multiplex PCR; TCRdb holds only in-frame clones, not every one. The sample data list about 52 clones. Sequenced material: cells sorted by PD-1 expression. The receptors derive from a human donor with melanoma.

This clone occurred a few times. The chain joins TRBV2 to TRBJ1-2, with D perhaps TRBD1 (5 bases). Trimming took off 4 bases at V and 5 bases at J, with 11 bases between the two ends. The germline CDR1 and CDR2 sequences are SNHLY and FYNNEI. CDR3 size: 13 residues. For the CDR3, the DNA is TGTGCCAGCAGTGTACAGGCTCAATATGGCTACACCTTC. Its translation is CASSVQAQYGYTF.

The rearrangement links TRBV25-1 to TRBJ1-2; 9 positions match TRBD1. V shed 6 bases, J shed 4 bases, and the junction held 9 bases outside the gene matches. The CDR3 spans 15 residues. The germline V gene has CDR1 MGHDK and CDR2 SYGVNS. CDR3 nucleotides: TGTGCCAGCAGCGCACAGGGGGCGCTTAGCTATGGCTACACCTTC. The encoded protein is CASSAQGALSYGYTF.

The chain recombines TRBV27 with TRBJ2-6; D is uncertain. The germline V and J ends were trimmed by 4 bases and 5 bases, with 12 bases remaining between them. The CDR3 consists of 15 residues. The V gene's germline CDR1 is MNHEY and CDR2 SMNVEV (reference sequence). The CDR3 DNA is TGTGCCAGCAGTTGGCTACAAAGTCGGGCCAACGTCCTGACTTTC. Protein: CASSWLQSRANVLTF.

This clone was seen only a few times. J is TRBJ1-3 and V is TRBV2, with D unclear. The CDR3 consists of 14 residues. Trimming stripped 10 bases from V and 4 bases from J, with 17 bases between. Germline CDR1 SNHLY, CDR2 FYNNEI. CDR3 in DNA: TGTGCCATTCCCACGCGGGGTGACGGAAACACCATATATTTT. It yields the protein CAIPTRGDGNTIYF.

The chain carries TRBV7-2 and TRBJ2-2; 9 bases fit TRBD1. The CDR3 loop spans 16 amino acids. CDR1 SGHTA and CDR2 FQGNSA come from the germline V gene. Losses at the gene ends were 5 bases for V and 2 bases for J; bases not matched to a gene: 6. The chain's CDR3 is CASSQQGAFNTGELFF. CDR3 nucleotides: TGTGCCAGCAGCCAACAGGGGGCATTTAACACCGGGGAGCTGTTTTTT.

CDR3 sequence reads: CASSLDPQGYEQYF. In nucleotides, the CDR3 is TGTGCCAGCAGCTTAGATCCTCAGGGTTACGAGCAGTACTTC. The chain joins TRBV11-2 to TRBJ2-7, with D perhaps TRBD1 (5 bases). Germline V CDR1 and CDR2: SGHAT, FQNNGV. This CDR3 is 14 amino acids long. V lost 0 bases and J lost 4, with 10 bases in between.

This chain connects TRBV6-5 to TRBJ1-2; D is possibly TRBD1 (6 bases). CDR1 MNHEY and CDR2 SVGAGI come from the germline V gene. The V and J ends lost 0 bases and 8 bases respectively, with 16 bases between them. This CDR3 spans 15 amino acids. DNA for the CDR3: TGTGCCAGCAGTTACTCGGGAGGGGGACGGGGAGGCTACACCTTC. Protein sequence: CASSYSGGGRGGYTF.